The rows below give T cell receptor beta chains drawn from one sample of a study of blood T cell repertoires in COVID-19. Produced via immunoSEQ multiplex PCR; TCRdb's table is partial and in-frame only. The sample records about 110,000 clones, about 80% being singletons. The specimen sequenced was peripheral blood. These receptors were taken from an older woman with acute or convalescent COVID-19. Both conserved end residues are part of each CDR3. The D gene is left open where the match is weak. The size entry is marked missing in some rows and otherwise reads once, few, many or a size class.

TRBJ2-1 TRBV6-5 TRBD1 NA TGTGCCAGCAGGCGGACAGGGGAGGCCAATGAGCAGTTCTTC CASRRTGEANEQFF
TRBJ2-2 TRBV19 NA NA TGTGCCAGTTCGGAGAGGGAGCTGTTTTTT CASSERELFF
TRBJ2-7 TRBV28 NA NA TGTGCCAGCAGTCCCGGGACCCCGCGGGGGCAGTACTTC CASSPGTPRGQYF
TRBJ1-2 TRBV3-1/TRBV3-2 TRBD1 once TGTGCCAGCAGCCACACAGGGGTCCCTAACTATGGCTACACCTTC CASSHTGVPNYGYTF
TRBJ2-1 TRBV11-3 TRBD2 NA TGTGCCAGCAGCTTAGACGGACTAGCGTACAATGAGCAGTTCTTC CASSLDGLAYNEQFF
TRBJ2-1 TRBV7-2 TRBD2 NA TGTGCCAGCAGCTTAGGGGGACTAGCGGGAACCGAGCAGTTCTTC CASSLGGLAGTEQFF
TRBJ2-1 TRBV9 NA NA TGTGCCAGCAGCCCTCTTCAAGGAGCGGAGGGTGTTTTCTTC CASSPLQGAEGVFF
TRBJ1-2 TRBV5-4 TRBD1 NA TGTGCCAGCAGCTTGGAAGCAGGGGGGAACTATGGCTACACCTTC CASSLEAGGNYGYTF
TRBJ1-1 TRBV5-1 NA once TGCGCCAGCACGCTGGCTGGGGCCCTTGGGACTGAAGCTTTCTTT CASTLAGALGTEAFF
TRBJ2-1 TRBV30 NA NA TGTGCCTGGAGTTCCACCCGCGAGACTTACAATGAGCAGTTCTTC CAWSSTRETYNEQFF
TRBJ1-3 TRBV28 NA NA TGTGCCAGCAGTTGGGATACAGGGAACTCTGGAAACACCATATATTTT CASSWDTGNSGNTIYF
TRBJ2-1 TRBV30 TRBD2 once TGTGCCTGGACCTCCTCTAGAAGGGAGGGACTCTACAATGAGCAGTTCTTC CAWTSSRREGLYNEQFF
TRBJ1-6 TRBV10-3 TRBD1 NA TGTGCCATCAGCGCCACAGGGGGTGCCAATTCACCCCTCCACTTT CAISATGGANSPLHF
TRBJ1-5 TRBV2 NA few TGTGCCAGCACTCCTCCCGGGGGACGCAATCAGCCCCAGCATTTT CASTPPGGRNQPQHF
TRBJ2-7 TRBV11-2 NA NA TGTGCCAGCAGCCAAACCGCGGTCGAGCAGTACTTC CASSQTAVEQYF
TRBJ2-3 TRBV19 TRBD2 NA TGTGCCAGTAGTCCGACTAGCGGGAGGGCAGATACGCAGTATTTT CASSPTSGRADTQYF
TRBJ1-5 TRBV6-2/TRBV6-3 TRBD1 NA TGTGCCAGCAGTTATTCCGGGACAGGGCTTCAGCCCCAGCATTTT CASSYSGTGLQPQHF
TRBJ2-3 TRBV13 TRBD2 NA TGTGCCAGCAGCCCCACCCGGGGAAAGCGGGGGGATATCAGTAAGGATACGCAGTATTTT CASSPTRGKRGDISKDTQYF
TRBJ1-2 TRBV7-2 NA NA TGTGCCAGCAGCCCTACCGCACTCGGGAGGAACTATGGCTACACCTTC CASSPTALGRNYGYTF
TRBJ1-2 TRBV15 NA NA TGTGCCACCAGCAGAGAGGAGGCCAGCCCCTATGGCTACACCTTC CATSREEASPYGYTF
TRBJ1-5 TRBV19 TRBD1 once TGTGCCAGTAGTCCTTCACCCGGACAGGGTAGGCAGCCCCAGCATTTT CASSPSPGQGRQPQHF
TRBJ1-1 TRBV28 NA NA TGTGCCAGCGCGGCGCCGATTGGGGGGAGGAACACTGAAGCTTTCTTT CASAAPIGGRNTEAFF
TRBJ2-3 TRBV5-1 TRBD2 NA TGCGCCAGCAGCACTTCTAGCGGGGGAGACACGCAGTATTTT CASSTSSGGDTQYF
TRBJ2-1 TRBV7-6 TRBD2 NA TGTGCCAGCAGTTGGACTAGCGGGAGTTCCGGTGAGCAGTTCTTC CASSWTSGSSGEQFF
TRBJ2-5 TRBV19 TRBD1 NA TGTGCCAGTAGTCCCGACAGGGGGCGCGTGGAGACCCAGTACTTC CASSPDRGRVETQYF
TRBJ2-5 TRBV11-3 NA NA TGTGCCAGCAGCTTGGGGACTCAATCGGGGGAGACCCAGTACTTC CASSLGTQSGETQYF
TRBJ2-2 TRBV27 TRBD1 NA TGTGCCAGCAGGTCCGGACAGGGGTTCCGGGAGCTGTTTTTT CASRSGQGFRELFF
TRBJ2-1 TRBV28 NA NA TGTGCCAGCAGTTTGGGGGGGCAGGGAGGTTCCCGGGCCTACAATGAGCAGTTCTTC CASSLGGQGGSRAYNEQFF
TRBJ2-5 TRBV5-1 TRBD2 NA TGCGCCAGCAGCTCAGCTAGCGGGGGACGGGTAGAGACCCAGTACTTC CASSSASGGRVETQYF
TRBJ1-3 TRBV6-6 NA few TGTGCCAGCAGTTACTCGAGGACAGACTCTGGAAACACCATATATTTT CASSYSRTDSGNTIYF
TRBJ1-3 TRBV9 NA once TGTGCCAGCAGCGGGGCAGGCTCTGGAAACACCATATATTTT CASSGAGSGNTIYF
TRBJ2-4 TRBV18 NA NA TGTGCCAGCTCACCATTACGTGGGGACTGGCTAGCCAAAAACATTCAGTACTTC CASSPLRGDWLAKNIQYF
TRBJ2-7 TRBV5-4 NA once TGTGCCAGCAGCTTGTCCGACCTAGGACTGGAGTACTTC CASSLSDLGLEYF
TRBJ2-4 TRBV5-1 TRBD1 once TGCGCCAGCAGCTTGGGTCCCTCGGGACAGAGAAACATTCAGTACTTC CASSLGPSGQRNIQYF
TRBJ1-2 TRBV4-2 TRBD1 NA TGTGCCAGCAGCCTTCCCCCGGGACAGGGGTTATACGGCTACACCTTC CASSLPPGQGLYGYTF
TRBJ2-1 TRBV12-5 NA few TGTGCTAGTGGTTTGGCCACCACCGGGTCCTCCTACAATGAGCAGTTCTTC CASGLATTGSSYNEQFF
TRBJ1-6 TRBV27 NA NA TGTGCCAGCAGTTTAAGGCTAGGTCATTTGAGCTCCTATAATTCACCCCTCCACTTT CASSLRLGHLSSYNSPLHF
TRBJ2-2 TRBV5-5 NA medium-sized TGTGCCAGCAGCCTACCCGTGTCGGTGAACACCGGGGAGCTGTTTTTT CASSLPVSVNTGELFF
TRBJ2-7 TRBV30 TRBD2 NA TGTGCCTGGGGGCGGGAGGGCCTATACGAGCAGTACTTC CAWGREGLYEQYF
TRBJ1-2 TRBV5-1 NA NA TGCGCCAGCAGCCCTGAGGGCCTTTATGGCTACACCTTC CASSPEGLYGYTF
TRBJ1-1 TRBV3-1/TRBV3-2 NA once TGTGCCAGCAGCCAAGGGGCCAGCCAACCCTTGAACACTGAAGCTTTCTTT CASSQGASQPLNTEAFF
TRBJ1-1 TRBV19 NA NA TGTGCCAGTAGCCCCGGCCACAGTGCCAACACTGAAGCTTTCTTT CASSPGHSANTEAFF
TRBJ1-3 TRBV14 NA NA TGTGCCAGCAGCCATATCGCCGGGACAACGGGAAACACCATATATTTT CASSHIAGTTGNTIYF
TRBJ2-3 TRBV10-3 NA NA TGTGCCATCAGTTGGGATGGGCGGGACACAGATACGCAGTATTTT CAISWDGRDTDTQYF
TRBJ2-7 TRBV18 NA NA TGTGCCAGCTCACGGGAGAGGTACGAGCAGTACTTC CASSRERYEQYF
TRBJ1-5 TRBV7-8 NA NA TGTGCCAGCAGCTTAGGCGGTCGTCGGGCCCAGCATTTT CASSLGGRRAQHF
TRBJ2-2 TRBV27 TRBD1 NA TGTGCCAGCAGTTTTTTGGGACAGGCGATGAACACCGGGGAGCTGTTTTTT CASSFLGQAMNTGELFF
TRBJ2-2 TRBV24-1 TRBD1 NA TGTGCCACCAGTGATGGGGGACAGATCACCGGGGAGCTGTTTTTT CATSDGGQITGELFF
TRBJ2-1 TRBV5-8 NA NA TGTGCCAGCAGCTTGCCAGGGCGAAATGAGCAGTTCTTC CASSLPGRNEQFF
TRBJ2-3 TRBV29-1 NA once TGCAGCGTTGAAGGGACTGCGGGTACGCAGTATTTT CSVEGTAGTQYF
TRBJ1-2 TRBV28 NA NA TGTGCCAGCAGTTTTTTCCACTACTTAAATCAGATCTATGGCTACACCTTC CASSFFHYLNQIYGYTF
TRBJ2-2 TRBV7-8 NA NA TGTGCCAGCAGCGCACCCGTCGGGGGGCTGTTAGGGGAGCTGTTTTTT CASSAPVGGLLGELFF
TRBJ2-1 TRBV15 TRBD2 NA TGTGCCACCAGCAGAGCAGGAACTAGCGCGAATGAGCAGTTCTTC CATSRAGTSANEQFF
TRBJ2-3 TRBV19 TRBD1 NA TGTGCCAGTACTAGGTGGGGACAGGGGGCTTCGGATACGCAGTATTTT CASTRWGQGASDTQYF
TRBJ1-5 TRBV19 TRBD1 NA TGTGCCAGTTCCCGAGGACAGGGTAGCAATCAGCCCCAGCATTTT CASSRGQGSNQPQHF